One and the same sample provided the 6 T cell receptor beta chains below, sequenced in a study of lymphopenia after photon versus proton radiotherapy. Here immunoSEQ multiplex PCR was the method, and the copy in TCRdb shows in-frame clones only, minus some. The sample shows about 70,000 clones, about 87% of them seen only once. The sequenced sample was peripheral blood, obtained from a patient treated with proton-based radiotherapy. The receptors originated from a man older than 75 with esophageal cancer.

This clone was recorded a few times. The chain combines TRBV6-1 with TRBJ1-5; D gene unclear. Germline values: CDR1 MNHNS, CDR2 SASEGT. V was shortened by 6 bases and J by 7 bases, with 13 bases between the two germline ends. This CDR3 contains 13 residues. The CDR3 here is CASRVVVRQPQHF. The CDR3 DNA sequence: TGTGCCAGCAGAGTGGTAGTTAGGCAGCCCCAGCATTTT.

In the case of this clone: Different DNA sequences within this sample yield the same CDR3. V is TRBV18 and J is TRBJ2-6; D may be TRBD2 (5 bases). The germline gives CDR1 KGHSH, CDR2 LQKENI. Trimming shortened V by 3 bases and J by 0 bases, and 6 bases separated the two germline ends. The CDR3 length is 15 residues. The CDR3 is CASSPAGSGANVLTF. In DNA, the CDR3 is TGTGCCAGCTCACCGGCGGGCTCTGGGGCCAACGTCCTGACTTTC.

V usage is TRBV29-1 and J usage is TRBJ1-6, with D maybe TRBD1 (6 bases). Germline CDR1 SQVTM, CDR2 ANQGSEA. V lost 4 bases and J 7 bases, leaving 8 bases between the germline ends. The CDR3 length is 12 residues. This CDR3 is CSVADRNSPLHF. In DNA, the CDR3 is TGCAGCGTTGCGGACAGAAATTCACCCCTCCACTTT.

This rearrangement joins TRBV5-4 to TRBJ2-7, with D possibly matching TRBD1 (6 bases). Germline CDR1 SGHNT, CDR2 YYREEE (reference sequence). V was shortened by 0 bases and J by 3 bases, with 7 bases between the two germline ends. The CDR3 spans 13 residues. The CDR3 sequence: CASSLGTVYEQYF. In nucleotides, the CDR3 is TGTGCCAGCAGCTTGGGGACAGTCTACGAGCAGTACTTC.

This clone was observed a handful of times. The chain joins TRBV13 to TRBJ1-6; TRBD1 is a possible D gene (6 bases). Germline values: CDR1 PRHDT, CDR2 FYEKMQ (reference sequence). Trimming cost V 4 bases and J 7 bases, with 17 bases left between them. The CDR3 is made up of 16 amino acids. DNA for the CDR3: TGTGCCAGCAGCTCTTACAGGGATCGGAGGAATTCACCCCTCCACTTT. Protein product: CASSSYRDRRNSPLHF.

The V call is TRBV18, the J call TRBJ1-2; 7 nucleotides agree with TRBD1. The germline V gene has CDR1 KGHSH and CDR2 LQKENI. CDR3 length equals 13 residues. After removal of 3 bases from V and 4 bases from J, the junction contained 2 bases not matched to a gene. The CDR3 region has the DNA TGTGCCAGCTCACCCGACAGGGTCTATGGCTACACCTTC. Amino acid sequence: CASSPDRVYGYTF.